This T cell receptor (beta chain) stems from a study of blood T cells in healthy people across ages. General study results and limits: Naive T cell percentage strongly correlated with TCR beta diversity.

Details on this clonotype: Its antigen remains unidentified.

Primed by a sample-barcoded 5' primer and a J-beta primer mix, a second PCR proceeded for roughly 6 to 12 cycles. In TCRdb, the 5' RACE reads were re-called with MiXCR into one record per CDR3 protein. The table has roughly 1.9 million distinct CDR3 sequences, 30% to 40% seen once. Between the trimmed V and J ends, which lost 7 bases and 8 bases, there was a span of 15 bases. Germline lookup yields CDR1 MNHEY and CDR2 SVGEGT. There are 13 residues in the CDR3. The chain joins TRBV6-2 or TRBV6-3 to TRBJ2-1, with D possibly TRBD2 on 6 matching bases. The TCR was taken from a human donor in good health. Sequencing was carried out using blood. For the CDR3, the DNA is TGTGCCAGCAAAGTCACTAGGAGGGATGAGCAGTTCTTC. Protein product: CASKVTRRDEQFF.